The T cell receptor (beta chain) under discussion was sequenced for a study of CD8 T cells in Susac syndrome. Sequencing of TCR beta was carried out in blood CD8+ and CD4+ T cells. With random hexamers, 0.5 to 1 ug RNA was reverse transcribed. TCRdb fed the immunoSEQ multiplex PCR reads into MiXCR, producing one record per CDR3 protein. This sample carries around 69,000 distinct CDR3 sequences, over 95% of them seen once, and the ten largest clones take more than 0.09%. V was trimmed by 3 bases and J by 7 bases, leaving 13 bases between them. Germline V gene data show CDR1 as SGHDN and CDR2 as FVKESK. The CDR3 runs 14 residues.

The source of this sequence is a human donor with multiple sclerosis. The specimen was CD4+ T cells from PBMCs. This chain connects TRBV14 to TRBJ1-5; D possibly corresponds to TRBD1 (6 bases). Here the CDR3 reads CASSHRGVGQPQHF. DNA for the CDR3: TGTGCCAGCAGCCACAGGGGTGTCGGGCAGCCCCAGCATTTT.